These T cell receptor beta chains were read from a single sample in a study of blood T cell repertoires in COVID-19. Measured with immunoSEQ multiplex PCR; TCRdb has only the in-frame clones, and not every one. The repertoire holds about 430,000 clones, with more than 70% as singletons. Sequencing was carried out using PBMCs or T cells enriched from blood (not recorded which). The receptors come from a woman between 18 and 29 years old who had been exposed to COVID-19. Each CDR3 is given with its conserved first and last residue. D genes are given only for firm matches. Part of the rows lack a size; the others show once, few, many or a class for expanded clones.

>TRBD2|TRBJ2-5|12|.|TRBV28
TGTGCCAGCAGAAATCTAGCGGGAGGCCAGTACTTC
CASRNLAGGQYF
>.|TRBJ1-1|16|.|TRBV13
TGTGCCAGCAGCCCGCTAACCTGGCCCGGGGATTTTGAAGCTTTCTTT
CASSPLTWPGDFEAFF
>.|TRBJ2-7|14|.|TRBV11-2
TGTGCCAGCAGCTTAGACCGCAGGGTGGGCGAGCAGTACTTC
CASSLDRRVGEQYF
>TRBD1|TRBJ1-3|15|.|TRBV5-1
TGCGCCAGCAGCAAGGACAGGGGCTCTGGAAACACCATATATTTT
CASSKDRGSGNTIYF
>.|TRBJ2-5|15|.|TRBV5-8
TGTGCCAGCAGCCAATTTACCTCGGTGAGGGAGACCCAGTACTTC
CASSQFTSVRETQYF
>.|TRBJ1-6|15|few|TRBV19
TGTGCCAGTTGGAGTGGTCCTCCCGACCATTCACCCCTCCACTTT
CASWSGPPDHSPLHF
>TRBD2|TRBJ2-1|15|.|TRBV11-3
TGTGCCAGCAGCTTAAACGGAGGGAGGGACAATGAGCAGTTCTTC
CASSLNGGRDNEQFF
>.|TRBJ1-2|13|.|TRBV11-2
TGTGCCAGCAGCGAGACAGGAGTGGACGGCTACACCTTC
CASSETGVDGYTF
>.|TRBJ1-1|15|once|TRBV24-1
TGTGCCACCAGTGGATGGGTACCTGGAGACACTGAAGCTTTCTTT
CATSGWVPGDTEAFF
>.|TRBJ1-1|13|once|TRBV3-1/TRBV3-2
TGTGCCAGCAGCAACGGTGTAAACACTGAAGCTTTCTTT
CASSNGVNTEAFF
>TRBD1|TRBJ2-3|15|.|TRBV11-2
TGTGCCAGCAGCTTACCGGACAGGGTATTGGATACGCAGTATTTT
CASSLPDRVLDTQYF
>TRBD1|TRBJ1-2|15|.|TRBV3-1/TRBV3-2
TGTGCCAGCAGCCAAACTAACGGGACAGTCTATGGCTACACCTTC
CASSQTNGTVYGYTF
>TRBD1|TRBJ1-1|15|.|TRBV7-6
TGTGCCAGCAGCACCCCGGGACAGCCTAACACTGGAGCTTTCTTT
CASSTPGQPNTGAFF
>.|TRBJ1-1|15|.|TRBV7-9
TGTGCCAGCAGCTTGGGTTTCACCGGGACACCCGAAGCTTTCTTT
CASSLGFTGTPEAFF
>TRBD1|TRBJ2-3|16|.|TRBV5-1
TGCGCCAGCAGCTCTGGACAGGCAATAACCACAGATACGCAGTATTTT
CASSSGQAITTDTQYF
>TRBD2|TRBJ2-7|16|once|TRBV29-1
TGCAGCGCCGAGATCCCGGGAGGGTCCTACTCCTACGAGCAGTACTTC
CSAEIPGGSYSYEQYF
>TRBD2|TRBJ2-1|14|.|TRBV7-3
TGTGCCAGCAGCTCCCAGCGGGGGGGCGTAGGGCAGTTCTTC
CASSSQRGGVGQFF
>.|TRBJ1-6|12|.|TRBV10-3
TGTGCCATCAGCCAGGGGAATTCACCCCTCCACTTT
CAISQGNSPLHF
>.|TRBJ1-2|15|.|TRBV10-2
TGCGCCAGCAGTGAGTCAGGACTCCCTAACTATGGCTACACCTTC
CASSESGLPNYGYTF
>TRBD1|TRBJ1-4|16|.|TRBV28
TGTGCCAGCAGTTTGGGTCCGGGCAGGGGGGATGAAAAACTGTTTTTT
CASSLGPGRGDEKLFF
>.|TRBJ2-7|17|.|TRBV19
TGTGCCAGTAGTATAGCAGGTAATGAGGGTAGCTCCTACGAGCAGTACTTC
CASSIAGNEGSSYEQYF
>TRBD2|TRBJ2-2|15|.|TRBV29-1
TGCAGCGTTGCTGGGGCGGGCGGGAGGACCTCGGAGCTGTTTTTT
CSVAGAGGRTSELFF
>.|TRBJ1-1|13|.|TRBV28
TGTGCCACCGTGGGACATTCGAACACTGAAGCTTTCTTT
CATVGHSNTEAFF
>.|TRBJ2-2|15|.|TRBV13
TGTGCCAGCAGCATTAGGACAGCGAGCACCGGGGAGCTGTTTTTT
CASSIRTASTGELFF
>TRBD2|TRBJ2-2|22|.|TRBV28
TGTGCCAGCAGTTTACCTCGAAACCTTTGGGGACTAGCAGGATCGAGCACCGGGGAGCTGTTTTTT
CASSLPRNLWGLAGSSTGELFF
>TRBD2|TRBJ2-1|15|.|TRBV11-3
TGTGCCAGCAGCCCCGGGACTAGCGGGAGCTATGAGCAGTTCTTC
CASSPGTSGSYEQFF
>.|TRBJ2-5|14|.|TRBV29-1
TGCAGCACCTCTCTCGCGGGGCGGGGAGAGACCCAGTACTTC
CSTSLAGRGETQYF
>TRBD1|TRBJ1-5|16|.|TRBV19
TGTGCCAGTAGTCAATCTTCGGGACAGGGGTATCAGCCCCAGCATTTT
CASSQSSGQGYQPQHF